The 19 T cell receptor beta chains below all came from one sample that was sequenced in a study of shared clonotypes between healthy human individuals (TCRdb year 2020). The library was built by means of the immunoSEQ multiplex PCR assay. Sourced from immuneACCESS, this table was stored by TCRdb with only in-frame sequences that have V and J called. A share of the clones is absent; for the studies checked, an unresolved V gene accounts for under half, and the remainder has no known explanation. This sample has about 1.5 million clones in its table, and 95% to 99% of those were observed once. The ten biggest clones cover about 0.4% of the sample. The sequencing input was naive CD4+ T cells sorted from blood. The cell subset or site label corresponds to: CD45RA+ positively selected. The receptors come from a man aged 25 to 40 in good health.

V and J are TRBV4-1 and TRBJ2-6, with TRBD2 matching over 8 bases. The CDR3 has 17 amino acids. CDR1 MGHRA and CDR2 YSYEKL come from the germline V gene. V lost 0 bases to trimming and J lost 0 bases; unmatched junction nucleotides: 1. In DNA form, the CDR3 reads TGCGCCAGCAGCCAAGATCGGGGGGGCTCTGGGGCCAACGTCCTGACTTTC. This sequence encodes CASSQDRGGSGANVLTF.

The rearrangement links TRBV7-8 to TRBJ2-1; unclear D gene. The germline gives CDR1 SGHVS, CDR2 FQNEAQ. V was pared by 3 bases and J by 2 bases, with 8 bases between. The CDR3 totals 14 residues. In nucleotides, the CDR3 is TGTGCCAGCAGCTTGGACCACGCCTACAATGAGCAGTTCTTC. It specifies CASSLDHAYNEQFF.

The rearrangement uses TRBV5-4 and TRBJ1-2; D remains unclear. The V gene's germline CDR1 is SGHNT and CDR2 YYREEE (reference sequence). V was cut by 2 bases and J by 5 bases, with 13 bases left in between. This CDR3 contains 14 residues. Here the CDR3 reads CASSFGGVGYGYTF. The CDR3 DNA reads TGTGCCAGCAGCTTTGGCGGGGTTGGGTATGGCTACACCTTC.

The genes are TRBV7-9 and TRBJ2-3, with D uncertain. V lost 6 bases to trimming and J lost 1 base, with 11 bases between them. CDR1 and CDR2 from the germline V gene are SEHNR and FQNEAQ (reference sequence). The CDR3 is made up of 14 amino acids. CDR3 nucleotide sequence: TGTGCCAGCAGTAAGGCCGGTGGCACAGATACGCAGTATTTT. Amino acids: CASSKAGGTDTQYF.

The chain has TRBV28 and TRBJ2-1; D might be TRBD1 (6 bases). There are 18 residues in the CDR3. V lost 4 bases and J lost 0, with 19 bases in between. Germline CDR1 and CDR2: MDHEN and SYDVKM. This CDR3 is CASSSLGGSFSSYNEQFF. The CDR3 DNA reads TGTGCCAGCAGTTCCCTAGGGGGATCGTTTAGCTCCTACAATGAGCAGTTCTTC.

The chain recombines TRBV15 with TRBJ2-3; 14 bases are a match to TRBD2. This CDR3 has 17 amino acids. Germline values: CDR1 LNHNV, CDR2 YYDKDF (reference sequence). Trimming cost V 2 bases and J 2 bases; bases outside gene matches: 3. CDR3 DNA sequence: TGTGCCACCAGCAGAAGACTAGCGGGAGGGTACACAGATACGCAGTATTTT. Translation: CATSRRLAGGYTDTQYF. The full variable domain, with the rest looked up from reference TRBV15 and TRBJ2-3, is DAMVIQNPRYQVTQFGKPVTLSCSQTLNHNVMYWYQQKSSQAPKLLFHYYDKDFNNEADTPDNFQSRRPNTSFCFLDIRSPGLGDTAMYLCATSRRLAGGYTDTQYFGPGTRLTVL.

The CDR3 reads CASSGLGAGGPSYNEQFF. CDR3 sequence (DNA): TGCGCCAGCAGCGGGTTGGGGGCGGGAGGGCCATCCTACAATGAGCAGTTCTTC. The rearrangement links TRBV5-1 to TRBJ2-1; TRBD2 aligns across 9 bases. Germline trimming cut 4 bases from V and 1 base from J; bases unmatched to any gene: 12. The CDR3 covers 18 residues. Germline values: CDR1 SGHRS, CDR2 YFSETQ.

This chain links TRBV27 with TRBJ2-7; D may be TRBD2 (6 bases). Germline V lookup: CDR1 MNHEY, CDR2 SMNVEV (reference sequence). Trimming removed 5 bases at V and 1 base at J, with 15 bases between. The CDR3 contains 15 residues. In nucleotides, the CDR3 is TGTGCCAGCAGTCCCCGGGGTAGCGGATCCTACGAGCAGTACTTC. As protein: CASSPRGSGSYEQYF.

The V call is TRBV30, the J call TRBJ2-1, with TRBD2 matching 9 bases. After removal of 5 bases from V and 6 bases from J, the junction contained 17 bases not matched to a gene. Germline CDR1 GTSNPN, CDR2 SVGIG (reference sequence). This CDR3 region has 17 residues. The CDR3 here is CAWFGFDSREGRNEQFF. The CDR3 DNA sequence: TGTGCCTGGTTTGGTTTTGACTCGCGGGAGGGCCGCAATGAGCAGTTCTTC.

The gene calls are TRBV5-8 and TRBJ1-3; D not resolved. V lost 1 base and J lost 0, with 11 bases in between. Germline-derived CDR1 and CDR2 are SGHTS and YDEGEE. This CDR3 spans 16 amino acids. The CDR3: CASSLYLSISGNTIYF. The DNA of the CDR3 is TGTGCCAGCAGCTTGTATCTCTCTATCTCTGGAAACACCATATATTTT.

As to this clone: This same CDR3 is encoded by further DNA sequences in the sample. The V call is TRBV7-6, the J call TRBJ2-5, with a tentative D call TRBD1 (5 bases). The CDR3 length is 14 residues. V was trimmed by 0 bases and J by 2 bases, leaving 7 bases between them. Germline-derived CDR1 and CDR2 are SGHVS and FNYEAQ. CDR3 region: CASSLATGQETQYF. CDR3 nucleotides: TGTGCCAGCAGCTTAGCAACAGGACAAGAGACCCAGTACTTC.

The rearrangement uses TRBV7-8 and TRBJ2-7; D might be TRBD1 (6 bases). With 2 bases removed from V and 0 bases from J, the gap between germline ends came to 20 bases. This CDR3 is built from 18 residues. The germline CDR1 and CDR2 sequences are SGHVS and FQNEAQ. In nucleotides, the CDR3 is TGTGCCAGCAGCTTATCGACCATACGTCGGGGACACTCCTACGAGCAGTACTTC. Protein product: CASSLSTIRRGHSYEQYF.

The gene calls are TRBV7-9 and TRBJ1-2; possibly TRBD1 for D (5 bases). The length of the CDR3 is 15 residues. V was trimmed by 1 base and J by 8 bases, leaving 17 bases between them. Germline V lookup: CDR1 SEHNR, CDR2 FQNEAQ (reference sequence). CDR3 coding DNA: TGTGCCAGCAGCTTAGAGGGGAGGTCCGGGGACGGCTACACCTTC. Its protein is CASSLEGRSGDGYTF. The full variable domain, with the rest looked up from reference TRBV7-9 and TRBJ1-2, is DTGVSQNPRHKITKRGQNVTFRCDPISEHNRLYWYRQTLGQGPEFLTYFQNEAQLEKSRLLSDRFSAERPKGSFSTLEIQRTEQGDSAMYLCASSLEGRSGDGYTFGSGTRLTVV.

The chain uses TRBV11-2 and TRBJ2-1; D gene uncertain. The V end lost 8 bases, the J end lost 4 bases, and 15 bases lay between the germline ends. CDR1 is SGHAT and CDR2 is FQNNGV in the germline V gene. This CDR3 is built from 14 residues. CDR3 nucleotide sequence: TGTGCCAGCGGGTTAGACTTAGGTTACAATGAGCAGTTCTTC. It translates to CASGLDLGYNEQFF.

J is TRBJ1-5 and V is TRBV10-1; maybe TRBD1 (6 bases). V was clipped by 0 bases and J by 2 bases, with 17 bases between them. This CDR3 contains 18 residues. Germline values: CDR1 WNHNN, CDR2 SYGVQD (reference sequence). This CDR3 reads CASSESTFRQAGNQPQHF. CDR3 DNA: TGCGCCAGCAGTGAGTCGACTTTTCGACAGGCAGGCAATCAGCCCCAGCATTTT.

This chain joins TRBV7-9 and TRBJ1-1; D gene ambiguous. CDR3 length: 17 residues. Deletions cut 4 bases from V and 6 bases from J, with 24 bases between. The germline CDR1 and CDR2 sequences are SEHNR and FQNEAQ (reference sequence). CDR3 loop: CASSSRAAGGKHAEAFF. The CDR3 nucleotides are TGTGCCAGCAGCTCCCGGGCCGCAGGAGGCAAACACGCTGAAGCTTTCTTT.

The chain employs TRBV10-3 and TRBJ2-5; 10 bases map to TRBD2. The junction had 4 bases not matched to a gene; V was cut back by 4 bases and J by 2 bases. Per the germline V gene, CDR1 is ENHRY and CDR2 is SYGVKD. This CDR3 is 15 amino acids long. The chain's CDR3 is CAISVLAGPQETQYF. The CDR3 nucleotides are TGTGCCATCAGTGTACTAGCGGGACCGCAAGAGACCCAGTACTTC.

V gene TRBV28 combines with J gene TRBJ2-3, with a tentative D call TRBD1 (6 bases). The CDR3 extends over 15 amino acids. The germline gives CDR1 MDHEN, CDR2 SYDVKM. Between the trimmed V and J ends, which lost 5 bases and 2 bases, there was a span of 14 bases. Written as DNA, the CDR3 is TGTGCCAGCAGTATACAGGGCCCAAACACAGATACGCAGTATTTT. This gives the protein CASSIQGPNTDTQYF.

This sequence joins TRBV7-6 and TRBJ2-2; 10 bases are shared with TRBD1. The V and J ends lost 0 bases and 7 bases, in that order; junction bases with no gene match: 8. Germline lookup yields CDR1 SGHVS and CDR2 FNYEAQ. The CDR3 extends over 17 amino acids. CDR3 sequence: CASSLAPVGTGVGELFF. The CDR3 region has the DNA TGTGCCAGCAGCTTAGCCCCCGTTGGGACAGGGGTCGGGGAGCTGTTTTTT.